Included here is one T cell receptor beta chain sequence, with context. Its matching antigen is unknown. This CDR3 has 13 amino acids. In germline, CDR1 is MRHNA, CDR2 SNTAGT. The J segment lost 8 bases and the V segment lost 11 bases, leaving 11 bases of the junction unmatched. This entry belongs to a study of OX40 agonist ivuxolimab in advanced cancers. Whole-study context: Of mixed ages from about 20 to 90 and averaging approximately 60 years, the group was almost 85% male. Three patients responded partially, comprising one with hepatocellular carcinoma and two with cutaneous melanoma.

Overall study findings and caveats: Expanded clones tended on average to be more numerous among CD8+ T cells than CD4+.

The data were produced by immunoSEQ multiplex PCR, yet TCRdb's version contains in-frame clones alone and is incomplete. The sample yields approximately 58,000 clones, roughly 83% seen once. This sequence was found in an adult with an advanced solid tumor such as melanoma, head and neck, liver or kidney cancer. The input for sequencing was CD4+ or CD8+ T cells sorted from blood, taken in a trial of the OX40 agonist ivuxolimab. The chain recombines TRBV6-4 with TRBJ1-2, with TRBD1 matching over 10 bases. CDR3 loop: CAHGDRGTEGYTF. The DNA for the CDR3 is TGTGCCCACGGGGACAGGGGCACCGAAGGCTACACCTTC.